Listed below are T cell receptor beta chains from one sample, sequenced in a study of CD8 T cells in ankylosing spondylitis. TCRdb re-analysed the 5' RACE reads in MiXCR, keeping a single row per CDR3 protein. Among approximately 250,000 distinct CDR3 sequences listed, 8% to 9% were seen once. The sample was blood, either unsorted or a sorted T cell fraction (not recorded which). Every receptor here comes from a female donor with ankylosing spondylitis or in good health (not recorded which). Both conserved end residues are part of each CDR3. D genes are given only for firm matches. Rows may omit the clone size; those that give it use once, few, many or a size class.

J	length	size	V	D	DNA	CDR3
TRBJ1-1	16	many	TRBV10-3	TRBD1	TGTGCCATCAGTGCCGGGACAGGGCCGAAGAACACTGAAGCTTTCTTT	CAISAGTGPKNTEAFF
TRBJ2-4	14	many	TRBV18	NA	TGTGCCAGCTCACCCTACGGGGGCGTGAACATTCAGTACTTC	CASSPYGGVNIQYF
TRBJ2-5	15	NA	TRBV20-1	NA	TGCAGTGCTAGAGTAGCGGCCCTGGATTCGGAGACCCAGTACTTC	CSARVAALDSETQYF
TRBJ2-5	15	NA	TRBV7-2	NA	TGTGCCAGCAGCCTATTTATGGGGGGAAGAGAGACCCAGTACTTC	CASSLFMGGRETQYF
TRBJ2-7	13	many	TRBV4-2	NA	TGTGCCAGCAGCCAAGATACCCTTAACGAGCAGTACTTC	CASSQDTLNEQYF
TRBJ1-2	16	many	TRBV29-1	NA	TGCAGCGTTGAAGATGGGGTCGGAGGCGGCGGACTAGGCTACACCTTC	CSVEDGVGGGGLGYTF
TRBJ2-7	15	many	TRBV29-1	NA	TGCAGCGTTGTACCTCCACAGGGATCAAGCTACGAGCAGTACTTC	CSVVPPQGSSYEQYF
TRBJ1-5	15	many	TRBV15	TRBD1	TGTGCCACCAGCAGGGGACAGTATAGCAATCAGCCCCAGCATTTT	CATSRGQYSNQPQHF
TRBJ1-5	16	many	TRBV20-1	NA	TGCAGTGTCGGGCAGGGTAGAGGTTCTGGCAATCAGCCCCAGCATTTT	CSVGQGRGSGNQPQHF
TRBJ2-7	18	few	TRBV20-1	TRBD2	TGCAGTGCTAGAGACCTTCCCGGGACTAGCGGGAGGGCCTACGAGCAGTACTTC	CSARDLPGTSGRAYEQYF
TRBJ1-4	16	few	TRBV15	NA	TGTGCCACCAGCAGAGAGAGGGCTTCAACTAATGAAAAACTGTTTTTT	CATSRERASTNEKLFF
TRBJ2-5	15	many	TRBV12-3/TRBV12-4	TRBD1	TGTGCCAGCAGTTTAAACAGGGGAAACCAAGAGACCCAGTACTTC	CASSLNRGNQETQYF
TRBJ1-6	14	NA	TRBV27	NA	TGTGCCAGCAGCCTCAGGGTCTATAATTCACCCCTCCACTTT	CASSLRVYNSPLHF
TRBJ2-5	16	few	TRBV24-1	NA	TGTGCCACCAGTGAGTTCGGCGCGGCCCGACAAGAGACCCAGTACTTC	CATSEFGAARQETQYF
TRBJ1-5	16	NA	TRBV7-9	NA	TGTGCCAGCAGCGGTTCGGGAATGGGGGCACGACAGCCCCAGCATTTT	CASSGSGMGARQPQHF
TRBJ2-1	16	many	TRBV6-7	NA	TGTGCCAGCAGTTATAGGGCCGGCGGGCCCTACAATGAGCAGTTCTTC	CASSYRAGGPYNEQFF
TRBJ2-5	16	many	TRBV19	NA	TGTGCCAGTAGTTCCCTTTTAGGGGCAGGGGTGGAGACCCAGTACTTC	CASSSLLGAGVETQYF
TRBJ2-7	12	many	TRBV20-1	NA	TGCAGTGTCGGGGGACAGACTTACGAGCAGTACTTC	CSVGGQTYEQYF
TRBJ2-1	13	many	TRBV20-1	NA	TGCAGTGCTAGAGATCCGGACTACAATGAGCAGTTCTTC	CSARDPDYNEQFF
TRBJ2-3	16	many	TRBV7-2	TRBD2	TGTGCCAGCAGCTTCCCTCTCCAGCGGGGTTTAGATACGCAGTATTTT	CASSFPLQRGLDTQYF
TRBJ2-1	15	many	TRBV6-2/TRBV6-3	TRBD1	TGTGCCAGCAGGGCGGTGGGGACAGCGTACAATGAGCAGTTCTTC	CASRAVGTAYNEQFF
TRBJ2-1	16	few	TRBV7-9	NA	TGTGCCAGCAGCCCCCAAGGGGCCTCTTCTTACAATGAGCAGTTCTTC	CASSPQGASSYNEQFF
TRBJ2-3	15	many	TRBV29-1	NA	TGCAGCGCCGCCGGGGCCCTAAGTGGTACAGATACGCAGTATTTT	CSAAGALSGTDTQYF
TRBJ2-2	14	many	TRBV5-5	NA	TGTGCCAGCAGCCTCCCTACCTACACCGGGGAGCTGTTTTTT	CASSLPTYTGELFF
TRBJ1-1	13	many	TRBV10-3	NA	TGTGCCATCAACGCAGGAGGAGGGACTGAAGCTTTCTTT	CAINAGGGTEAFF
TRBJ2-7	14	many	TRBV18	NA	TGTGCCAGCTCACTCTCTGGACAGATCTACGAGCAGTACTTC	CASSLSGQIYEQYF
TRBJ2-2	15	many	TRBV10-1	NA	TGCGCCGCAGGGCTGCTATGGCCCGCCACCGGGGAGCTGTTTTTT	CAAGLLWPATGELFF
TRBJ2-7	15	many	TRBV4-3	TRBD1	TGCGCCAGCAGCCAAGGAAGACAGGGGGCGGGCGAGCAGTACTTC	CASSQGRQGAGEQYF
TRBJ1-2	13	many	TRBV29-1	NA	TGCAGCGTTGGGTACCCCCGTGTGGATGGCTACACCTTC	CSVGYPRVDGYTF
TRBJ2-4	13	many	TRBV5-1	TRBD1	TGCGCCAGCAGCTTGGCCCCGGGACAGGGGACGCACTTC	CASSLAPGQGTHF
TRBJ1-1	14	many	TRBV7-2	NA	TGTGCCAGCAGCTTAGACGGGTTGGATACTGAAGCTTTCTTT	CASSLDGLDTEAFF
TRBJ1-2	16	many	TRBV5-6	NA	TGTGCCAGCAGCCTACATATTGCCGGCGTTCCATATGGCTACACCTTC	CASSLHIAGVPYGYTF
TRBJ2-7	15	many	TRBV5-5	NA	TGTGCCAGCAGCCGCATTTCAGGGCACCCCTACGAGCAGTACTTC	CASSRISGHPYEQYF
TRBJ2-3	14	many	TRBV4-3	NA	TGCGCCAGCAGCCAAGCCGGAGACACAGATACGCAGTATTTT	CASSQAGDTDTQYF
TRBJ2-1	11	many	TRBV7-9	NA	TGTGCCAGCAGCCAGAATGGTGAGCAGTTCTTC	CASSQNGEQFF
TRBJ2-1	13	many	TRBV5-1	NA	TGCGCCAGCAGCTTGGGGGGGGCCGACCGAGGGTTCTTC	CASSLGGADRGFF
TRBJ2-2	16	NA	TRBV19	NA	TGTGCCAGTACCCTATCCGGGGCCACAGCTCACGGGGAGCTGTTTTTT	CASTLSGATAHGELFF
TRBJ2-3	12	many	TRBV24-1	NA	TGTGCCACCAGTGACCTAGGACTCCAGCAGTATTTT	CATSDLGLQQYF
TRBJ2-5	15	few	TRBV20-1	NA	TGCAGTGCTGAGATACCAGGGGGGGCGAAAGAGACCCAGTACTTC	CSAEIPGGAKETQYF
TRBJ2-1	18	few	TRBV5-4	TRBD2	TGTGCCAGCAGCTTGGGCGGAGGGGGACTAGCGGAGAACAATGAGCAGTTCTTC	CASSLGGGGLAENNEQFF
TRBJ1-6	17	many	TRBV7-2	NA	TGTGCCAGCAGCTTAGCGGCAGGGGCAACTGCTAATTCACCCCTCCACTTT	CASSLAAGATANSPLHF
TRBJ2-1	13	many	TRBV14	NA	TGTGCCAGCAGCCAAGAGTTCGACGGTGAGCAGTTCTTC	CASSQEFDGEQFF
TRBJ1-2	15	NA	TRBV18	NA	TGTGCCAGCTCAATTGCTCGGGCCTGGGACTATGGCTACACCTTC	CASSIARAWDYGYTF
TRBJ2-2	14	NA	TRBV4-3	TRBD1	TGCGCCAGCAGCCAAGGGGCGGGGACAGGGGTGCTGTTTTTT	CASSQGAGTGVLFF
TRBJ1-5	15	many	TRBV27	NA	TGTGCCAGCAGTTTGATGGGGGGGGCAAATCAGCCCCAGCATTTT	CASSLMGGANQPQHF
TRBJ2-4	14	many	TRBV12-3/TRBV12-4	NA	TGTGCCAGCAGTTTCGGGGAGACCAAAAACATTCAGTACTTC	CASSFGETKNIQYF
TRBJ2-1	13	many	TRBV5-1	NA	TGCGCCAGCAGCTTGGGGCTACTCAATGAGCAGTTCTTC	CASSLGLLNEQFF
TRBJ1-2	16	NA	TRBV7-9	TRBD1	TGTGCCAGCAGCTCTTCGGACAGGACCTCTAACTATGGCTACACCTTC	CASSSSDRTSNYGYTF
TRBJ2-7	12	few	TRBV7-6	NA	TGTGCCAGCAGCCGCCTAGGCCGCGAGCAGTACTTC	CASSRLGREQYF
TRBJ2-7	15	many	TRBV18	NA	TGTGCCAGCTCACCCCTCGGGGCAGCGGACTACGAGCAGTACTTC	CASSPLGAADYEQYF
TRBJ2-1	12	many	TRBV29-1	NA	TGCAGCGGGACTGTCGGACACAATGAGCAGTTCTTC	CSGTVGHNEQFF
TRBJ2-3	15	NA	TRBV7-9	TRBD2	TGTGCCAGCAGCTCAGCGGCGGGGGGCACAGATACGCAGTATTTT	CASSSAAGGTDTQYF
TRBJ1-2	15	many	TRBV4-3	NA	TGCGCCAGCAGCCAAGATTTGGAGTCAGGGTACGGCTACACCTTC	CASSQDLESGYGYTF
TRBJ1-4	11	many	TRBV29-1	NA	TGCAGCGTCCACACCAATGAAAAACTGTTTTTT	CSVHTNEKLFF
TRBJ1-2	13	NA	TRBV10-3	NA	TGTGCCATAGGGACCCCAGGGGACTATGGCTACACCTTC	CAIGTPGDYGYTF
TRBJ1-1	14	many	TRBV18	TRBD1	TGTGCCAGCTCACCACAGGGGGCGCAAACTGAAGCTTTCTTT	CASSPQGAQTEAFF
TRBJ2-7	14	many	TRBV27	NA	TGTGCCAGCAGCTCCCAGCCCGGAACCTACGAGCAGTACTTC	CASSSQPGTYEQYF
TRBJ2-3	16	many	TRBV7-2	NA	TGTGCCAGCAGCTTAGGGGGCAAGGGGGGCACAGATACGCAGTATTTT	CASSLGGKGGTDTQYF
TRBJ1-1	14	NA	TRBV2	NA	TGTGCCAGCAGCAAAGGGTTACTGTACACTGAAGCTTTCTTT	CASSKGLLYTEAFF